The T cell receptor beta chain described here comes from a study of T cells in Graves' hyperthyroidism and ophthalmopathy. The TCR beta CDR3 regions underwent amplification using RNA transcripts as the source. The TCR CDR3 was amplified in a first-round RT-PCR using the HTBI primer set. TCRdb reprocessed the multiplex PCR reads via MiXCR and lists one record per CDR3 protein. The table shows some 570,000 distinct CDR3 sequences, with approximately 15% occurring only once. This clonotype was seen a single time. V lost 9 bases and J lost 4, with 16 bases in between. The CDR3 length is 14 residues. Germline values: CDR1 WSHSY, CDR2 SAAADI. Out of approximately 9.9 ml of fresh peripheral blood came the PBMCs.

Source material: blood. This clonotype originated in a woman younger than 30 with Graves' ophthalmopathy. V and J are TRBV10-2 and TRBJ2-1, with TRBD1 as a possible D gene (6 bases). CDR3 sequence (DNA): TGCGCCAGGAGCCCCCGGACAGTATACAATGAGCAGTTCTTC. This sequence encodes CARSPRTVYNEQFF.